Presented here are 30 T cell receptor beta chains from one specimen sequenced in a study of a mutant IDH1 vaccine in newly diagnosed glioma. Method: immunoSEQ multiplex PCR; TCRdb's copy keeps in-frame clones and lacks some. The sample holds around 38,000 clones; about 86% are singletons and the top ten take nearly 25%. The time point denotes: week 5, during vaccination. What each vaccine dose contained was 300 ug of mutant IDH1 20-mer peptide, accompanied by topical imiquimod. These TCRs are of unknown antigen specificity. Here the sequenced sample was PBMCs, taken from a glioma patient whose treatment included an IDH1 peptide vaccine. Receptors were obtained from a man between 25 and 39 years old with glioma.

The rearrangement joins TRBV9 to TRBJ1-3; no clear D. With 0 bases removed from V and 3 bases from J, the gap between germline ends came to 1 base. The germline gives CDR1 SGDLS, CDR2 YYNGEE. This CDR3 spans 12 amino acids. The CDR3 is CASSVGGNTIYF. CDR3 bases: TGTGCCAGCAGCGTAGGTGGAAACACCATATATTTT.

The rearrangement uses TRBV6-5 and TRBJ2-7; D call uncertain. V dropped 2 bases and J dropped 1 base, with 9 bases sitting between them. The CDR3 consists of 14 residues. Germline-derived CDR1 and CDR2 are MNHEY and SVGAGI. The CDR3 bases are TGTGCCAGCAGTTACAAAGCGCAATCCTACGAGCAGTACTTC. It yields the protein CASSYKAQSYEQYF.

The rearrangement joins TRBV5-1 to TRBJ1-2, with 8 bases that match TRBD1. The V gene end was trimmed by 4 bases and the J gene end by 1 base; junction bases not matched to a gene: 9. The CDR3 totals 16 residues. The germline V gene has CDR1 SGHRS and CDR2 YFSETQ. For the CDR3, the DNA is TGCGCCAGCAGCCGGGGGGGGACAGGACTTAACTATGGCTACACCTTC. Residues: CASSRGGTGLNYGYTF. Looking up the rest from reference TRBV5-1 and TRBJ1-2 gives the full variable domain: KAGVTQTPRYLIKTRGQQVTLSCSPISGHRSVSWYQQTPGQGLQFLFEYFSETQRNKGNFPGRFSGRQFSNSRSEMNVSTLELGDSALYLCASSRGGTGLNYGYTFGSGTRLTVV.

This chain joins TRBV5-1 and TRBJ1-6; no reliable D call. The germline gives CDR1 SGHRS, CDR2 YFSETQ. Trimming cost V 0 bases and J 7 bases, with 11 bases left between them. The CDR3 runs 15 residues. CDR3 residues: CASSLGPRRNSPLHF. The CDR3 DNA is TGCGCCAGCAGCTTGGGGCCCCGACGGAATTCACCCCTCCACTTT.

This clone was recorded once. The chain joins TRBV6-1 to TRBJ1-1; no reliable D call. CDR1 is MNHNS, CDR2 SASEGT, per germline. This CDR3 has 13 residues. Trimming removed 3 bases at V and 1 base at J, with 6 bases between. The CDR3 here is CASSDTRNTEAFF. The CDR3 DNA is TGTGCCAGCAGTGATACACGGAACACTGAAGCTTTCTTT.

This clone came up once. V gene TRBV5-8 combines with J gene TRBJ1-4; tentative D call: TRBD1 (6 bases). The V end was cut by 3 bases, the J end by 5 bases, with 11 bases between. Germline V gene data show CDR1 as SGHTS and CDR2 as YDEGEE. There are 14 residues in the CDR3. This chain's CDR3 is CASSSGQWNEKLFF. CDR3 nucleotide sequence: TGTGCCAGCAGCTCGGGACAATGGAATGAAAAACTGTTTTTT.

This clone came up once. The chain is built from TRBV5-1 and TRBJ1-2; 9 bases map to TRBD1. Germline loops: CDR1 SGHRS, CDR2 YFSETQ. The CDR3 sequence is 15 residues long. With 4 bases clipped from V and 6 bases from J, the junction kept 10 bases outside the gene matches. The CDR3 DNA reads TGCGCCAGCAGCCCAACCGGGACAGGGCTCAATGGCTACACCTTC. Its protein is CASSPTGTGLNGYTF.

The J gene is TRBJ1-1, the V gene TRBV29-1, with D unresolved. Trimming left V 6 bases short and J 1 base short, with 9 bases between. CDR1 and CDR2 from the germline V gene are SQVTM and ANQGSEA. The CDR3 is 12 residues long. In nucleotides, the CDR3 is TGCAGCGTGCCATCTTGGAACACTGAAGCTTTCTTT. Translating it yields CSVPSWNTEAFF.

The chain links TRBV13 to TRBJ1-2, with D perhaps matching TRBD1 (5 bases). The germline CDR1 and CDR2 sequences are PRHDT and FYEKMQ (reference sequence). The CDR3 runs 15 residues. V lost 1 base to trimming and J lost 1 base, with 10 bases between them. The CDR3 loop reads CASSLESGGNYGYTF. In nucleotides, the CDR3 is TGTGCCAGCAGCTTAGAATCGGGGGGTAACTATGGCTACACCTTC.

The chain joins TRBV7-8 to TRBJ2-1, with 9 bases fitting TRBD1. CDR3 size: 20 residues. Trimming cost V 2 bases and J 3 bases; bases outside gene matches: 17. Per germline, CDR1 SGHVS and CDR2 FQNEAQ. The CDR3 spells CASSLIWDRVRSGVYNEQFF. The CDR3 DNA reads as TGTGCCAGCAGCTTAATATGGGACAGGGTTCGTAGCGGAGTCTACAATGAGCAGTTCTTC.

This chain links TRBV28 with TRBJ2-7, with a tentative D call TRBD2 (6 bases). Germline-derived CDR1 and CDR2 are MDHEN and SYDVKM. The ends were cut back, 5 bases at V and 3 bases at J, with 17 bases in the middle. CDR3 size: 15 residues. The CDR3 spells CASSIRGAGSYEQYF. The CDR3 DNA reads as TGTGCCAGCAGTATCCGAGGGGCGGGAAGCTACGAGCAGTACTTC.

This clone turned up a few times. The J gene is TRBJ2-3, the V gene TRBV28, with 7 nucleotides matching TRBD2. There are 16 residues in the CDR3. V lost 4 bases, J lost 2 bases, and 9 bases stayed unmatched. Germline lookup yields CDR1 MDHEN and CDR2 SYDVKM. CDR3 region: CASSSPGLGNTDTQYF. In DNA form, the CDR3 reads TGTGCCAGCAGTTCCCCTGGACTAGGAAACACAGATACGCAGTATTTT.

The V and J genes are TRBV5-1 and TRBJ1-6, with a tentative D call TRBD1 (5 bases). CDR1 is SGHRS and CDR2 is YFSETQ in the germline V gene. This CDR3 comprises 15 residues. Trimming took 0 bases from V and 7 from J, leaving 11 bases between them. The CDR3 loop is CASSLAGASNSPLHF. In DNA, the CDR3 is TGCGCCAGCAGCTTGGCCGGGGCTTCCAATTCACCCCTCCACTTT.

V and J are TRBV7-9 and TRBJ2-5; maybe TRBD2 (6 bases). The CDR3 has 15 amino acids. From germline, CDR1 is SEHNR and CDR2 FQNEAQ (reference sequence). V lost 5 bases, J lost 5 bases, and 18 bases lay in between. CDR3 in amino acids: CASSPWGGIQETQYF. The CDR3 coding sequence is TGTGCCAGCAGCCCATGGGGCGGGATCCAGGAGACCCAGTACTTC.

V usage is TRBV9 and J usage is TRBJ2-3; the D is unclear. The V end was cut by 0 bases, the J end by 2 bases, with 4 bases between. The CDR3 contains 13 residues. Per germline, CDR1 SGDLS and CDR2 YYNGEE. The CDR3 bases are TGTGCCAGCAGCGTAGCAATCACAGATACGCAGTATTTT. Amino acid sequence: CASSVAITDTQYF.

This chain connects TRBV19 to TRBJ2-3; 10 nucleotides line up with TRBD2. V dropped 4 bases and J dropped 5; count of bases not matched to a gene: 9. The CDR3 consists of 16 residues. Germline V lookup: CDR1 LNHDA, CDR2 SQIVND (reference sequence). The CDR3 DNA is TGTGCCAGTAGTAAGCGGGAGGGCCTGGTGGTAGATACGCAGTATTTT. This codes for CASSKREGLVVDTQYF.

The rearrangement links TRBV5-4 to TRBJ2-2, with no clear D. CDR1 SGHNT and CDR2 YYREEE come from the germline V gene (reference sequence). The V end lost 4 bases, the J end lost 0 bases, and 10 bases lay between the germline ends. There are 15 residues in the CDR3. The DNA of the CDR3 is TGTGCCAGCAGCCCCCGAACAGCGAACACCGGGGAGCTGTTTTTT. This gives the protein CASSPRTANTGELFF.

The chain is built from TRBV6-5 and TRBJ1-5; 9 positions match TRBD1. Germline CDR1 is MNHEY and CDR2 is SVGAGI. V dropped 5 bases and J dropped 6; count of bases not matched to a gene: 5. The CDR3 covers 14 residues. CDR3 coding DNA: TGTGCCAGCAGTGGACAGGGGAACGGTCAGCCCCAGCATTTT. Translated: CASSGQGNGQPQHF.

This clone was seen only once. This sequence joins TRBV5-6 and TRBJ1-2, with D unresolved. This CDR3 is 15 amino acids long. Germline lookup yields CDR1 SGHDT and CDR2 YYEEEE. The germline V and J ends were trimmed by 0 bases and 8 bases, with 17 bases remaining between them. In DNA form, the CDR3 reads TGTGCCAGCAGCTTGGCGGCGGCGGTCTCAAACGGCTACACCTTC. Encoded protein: CASSLAAAVSNGYTF.

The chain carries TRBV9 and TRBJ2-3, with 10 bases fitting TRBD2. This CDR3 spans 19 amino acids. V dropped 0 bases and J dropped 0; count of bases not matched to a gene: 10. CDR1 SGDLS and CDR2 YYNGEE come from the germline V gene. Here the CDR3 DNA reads TGTGCCAGCAGCGTAGAAGGGTTAGCGGGAGGTGAGAGCACAGATACGCAGTATTTT. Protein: CASSVEGLAGGESTDTQYF.

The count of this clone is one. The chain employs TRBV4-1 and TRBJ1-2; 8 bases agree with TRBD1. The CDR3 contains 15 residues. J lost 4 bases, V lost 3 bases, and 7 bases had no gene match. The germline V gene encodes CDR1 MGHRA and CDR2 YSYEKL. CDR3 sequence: CASSQTRDRLYGYTF. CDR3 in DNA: TGCGCCAGCAGCCAGACCCGGGACAGGCTCTATGGCTACACCTTC.

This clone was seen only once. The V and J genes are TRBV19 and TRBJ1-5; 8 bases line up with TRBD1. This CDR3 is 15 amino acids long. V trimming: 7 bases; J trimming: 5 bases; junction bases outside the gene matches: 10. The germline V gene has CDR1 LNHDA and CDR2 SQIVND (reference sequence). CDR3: CASTLDRASDQPQHF. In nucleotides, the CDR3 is TGTGCCAGTACCCTGGACAGGGCGTCCGATCAGCCCCAGCATTTT. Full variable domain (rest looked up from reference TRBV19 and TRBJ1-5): DGGITQSPKYLFRKEGQNVTLSCEQNLNHDAMYWYRQDPGQGLRLIYYSQIVNDFQKGDIAEGYSVSREKKESFPLTVTSAQKNPTAFYLCASTLDRASDQPQHFGDGTRLSIL.

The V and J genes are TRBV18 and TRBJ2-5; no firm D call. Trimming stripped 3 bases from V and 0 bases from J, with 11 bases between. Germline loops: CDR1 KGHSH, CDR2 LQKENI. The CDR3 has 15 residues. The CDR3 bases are TGTGCCAGCTCACCGCGCAGGACCGACCAAGAGACCCAGTACTTC. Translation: CASSPRRTDQETQYF.

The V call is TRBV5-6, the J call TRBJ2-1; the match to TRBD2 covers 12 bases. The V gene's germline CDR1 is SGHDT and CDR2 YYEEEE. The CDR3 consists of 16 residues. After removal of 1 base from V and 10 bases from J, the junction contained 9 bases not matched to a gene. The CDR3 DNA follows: TGTGCCAGCAGCTTGCCGCGACTAGCGGGAGCCGGGGAGCAGTTCTTC. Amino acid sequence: CASSLPRLAGAGEQFF.

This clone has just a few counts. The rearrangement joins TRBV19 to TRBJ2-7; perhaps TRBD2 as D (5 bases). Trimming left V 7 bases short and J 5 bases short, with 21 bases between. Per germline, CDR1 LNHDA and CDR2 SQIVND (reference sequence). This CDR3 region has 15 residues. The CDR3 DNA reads TGTGCCAGTACTCCCGGGTGGCAGTCCGGGGACGAGCAGTACTTC. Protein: CASTPGWQSGDEQYF.

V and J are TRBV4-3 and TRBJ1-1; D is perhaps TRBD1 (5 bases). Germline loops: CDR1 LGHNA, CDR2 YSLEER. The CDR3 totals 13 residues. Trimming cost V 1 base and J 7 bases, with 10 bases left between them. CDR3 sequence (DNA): TGCGCCAGCAGCCAAGTAGGGGCGGTTGAAGCTTTCTTT. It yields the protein CASSQVGAVEAFF.

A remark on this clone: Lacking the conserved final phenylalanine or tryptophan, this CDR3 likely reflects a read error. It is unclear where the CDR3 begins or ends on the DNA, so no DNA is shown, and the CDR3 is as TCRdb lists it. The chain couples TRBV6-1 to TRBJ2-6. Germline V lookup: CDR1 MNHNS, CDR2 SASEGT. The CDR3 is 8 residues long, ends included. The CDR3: CASSEGGV.

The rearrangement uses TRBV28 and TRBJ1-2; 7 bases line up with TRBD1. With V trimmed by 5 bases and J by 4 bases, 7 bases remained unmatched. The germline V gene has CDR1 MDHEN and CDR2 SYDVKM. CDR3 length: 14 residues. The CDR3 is CASSQGRQGYGYTF. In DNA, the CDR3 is TGTGCCAGCAGTCAAGGGAGACAGGGCTATGGCTACACCTTC.

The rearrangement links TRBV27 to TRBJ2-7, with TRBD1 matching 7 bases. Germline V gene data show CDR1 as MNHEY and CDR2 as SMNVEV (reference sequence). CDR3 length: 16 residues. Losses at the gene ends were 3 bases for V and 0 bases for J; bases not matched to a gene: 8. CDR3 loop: CASSLTRDRISYEQYF. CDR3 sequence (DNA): TGTGCCAGCAGTTTGACCCGGGACAGAATCTCCTACGAGCAGTACTTC.

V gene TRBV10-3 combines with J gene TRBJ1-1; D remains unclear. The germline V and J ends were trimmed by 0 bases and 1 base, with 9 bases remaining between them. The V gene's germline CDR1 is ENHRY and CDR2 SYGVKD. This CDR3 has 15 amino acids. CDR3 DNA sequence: TGTGCCATCAGTGAGTCTATCAGTTCGAACACTGAAGCTTTCTTT. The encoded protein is CAISESISSNTEAFF.